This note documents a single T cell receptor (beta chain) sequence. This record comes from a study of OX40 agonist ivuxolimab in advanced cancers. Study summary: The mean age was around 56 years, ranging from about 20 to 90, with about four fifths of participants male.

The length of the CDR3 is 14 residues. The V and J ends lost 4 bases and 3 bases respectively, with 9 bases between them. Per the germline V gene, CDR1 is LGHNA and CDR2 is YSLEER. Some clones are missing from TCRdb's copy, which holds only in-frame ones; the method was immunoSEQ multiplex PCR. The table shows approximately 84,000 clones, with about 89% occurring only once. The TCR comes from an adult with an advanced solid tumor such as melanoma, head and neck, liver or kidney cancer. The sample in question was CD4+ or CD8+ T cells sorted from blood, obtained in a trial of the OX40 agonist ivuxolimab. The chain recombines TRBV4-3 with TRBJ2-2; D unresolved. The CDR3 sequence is CASSLHTYTGELFF. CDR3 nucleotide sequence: TGCGCCAGCAGCCTTCACACCTACACCGGGGAGCTGTTTTTT.